The clone carrying this T cell receptor (beta chain) was detected once. This record belongs to a study of shared clonotypes between healthy human individuals. Study context: The people who gave samples were a couple of women and three men aged 18 to 49.

Profiling relied on immunoSEQ multiplex PCR, and the TCRdb table lists in-frame clones only, not all of them. The sample includes 550,000 to 600,000 clones, around 81% of them seen just once. This CDR3 region has 18 residues. Germline V gives CDR1 MNHEY, CDR2 SMNVEV (reference sequence). V lost 0 bases to trimming and J lost 0 bases; unmatched junction nucleotides: 7. Sample: PBMCs. This chain links TRBV27 with TRBJ2-4; 8 positions agree with TRBD1. The source is a middle-aged woman in good health. Some clones in this sample may be carry-over from other donors' samples. The chain's CDR3 is CASSLSLTRGLAKNIQYF. In DNA form, the CDR3 reads TGTGCCAGCAGTTTATCCCTAACCAGGGGGCTAGCCAAAAACATTCAGTACTTC.